These 26 T cell receptor beta chains were all obtained from the same sample, sequenced in a study of molecular identifiers for immune sequencing clone quantification. TCRdb recomputed calls from the PCR reads with MiXCR, one row per CDR3 protein. Here the sample spans hundreds of thousands of distinct CDR3 sequences, 20% to 25% being singletons. The sample was naive CD8+ T cells from blood, with Jurkat cell RNA spiked in. The sample's subset: FACS-sorted CD8+CD4-CCR7+CD45RA+ naive T cells. These receptors originate from a human donor in good health. Some libraries in this study had Jurkat cell RNA spiked in.

This clonotype was detected ten times or more. This CDR3 reads CASSQVEYNQPQHF. As DNA, the CDR3 is TGCGCCAGCAGCCAAGTGGAGTACAATCAGCCCCAGCATTTT. V is TRBV4-3 and J is TRBJ1-5, with D unclear. The germline V gene has CDR1 LGHNA and CDR2 YSLEER. This CDR3 region has 14 residues. V was cut by 1 base and J by 3 bases, with 7 bases left in between.

This clonotype was detected many times. This chain links TRBV27 with TRBJ2-3; TRBD1 agrees at 11 bases. The CDR3 is made up of 14 amino acids. Per the germline V gene, CDR1 is MNHEY and CDR2 is SMNVEV (reference sequence). V trimming: 10 bases; J trimming: 4 bases; junction bases outside the gene matches: 7. This chain's CDR3 is CATWDRGLADTQYF. The DNA of the CDR3 is TGTGCCACCTGGGACAGGGGGTTAGCAGATACGCAGTATTTT.

Many counts were recorded for this clonotype. The chain joins TRBV7-6 to TRBJ2-3; 7 nucleotides line up with TRBD1. Germline V CDR1 and CDR2: SGHVS, FNYEAQ. The length of the CDR3 is 16 residues. V gave up 1 base and J gave up 0 bases; unmatched junction bases: 4. The DNA of the CDR3 is TGTGCCAGCAGCTTAGTTGGGACAGCTAGCACAGATACGCAGTATTTT. Its translation is CASSLVGTASTDTQYF.

This clonotype has ten or more counts. The J gene is TRBJ2-2, the V gene TRBV12-3 or TRBV12-4; D possibly corresponds to TRBD2 (5 bases). Trimming took 0 bases from V and 13 from J, leaving 6 bases between them. CDR3 length: 11 residues. The CDR3 loop is CASSLAGRLFF. In DNA form, the CDR3 reads TGTGCCAGCAGTTTAGCGGGGAGGCTGTTTTTT.

This clonotype was counted a few times. A read error may produce the germline difference seen at one junction end. This chain links TRBV6-2 or TRBV6-3 with TRBJ2-7, with D maybe TRBD1 (5 bases). The CDR3 is made up of 11 amino acids. Germline loops: CDR1 MNHEY, CDR2 SVGEGT. The CDR3 reads CASSYPPRQHF. In DNA form, the CDR3 reads TGTGCCAGCAGTTACCCGCCACGACAGCACTTC.

This clonotype was seen repeatedly, ten times or more. The chain joins TRBV6-6 to TRBJ2-5, with 9 bases that match TRBD1. The CDR3 has 15 amino acids. V dropped 5 bases and J dropped 5; count of bases not matched to a gene: 9. CDR1 MNHNY and CDR2 SVGAGI come from the germline V gene (reference sequence). CDR3 residues: CASSQITGGRETQYF. Here the CDR3 DNA reads TGTGCCAGCAGTCAAATCACAGGGGGCCGCGAGACCCAGTACTTC.

Of note for this clonotype: A much more abundant neighbour one base away suggests this may be a read error. The rearrangement uses TRBV5-1 and TRBJ2-4; the D is unclear. The CDR3 spans 15 residues. Trimming took off 4 bases at V and 6 bases at J, with 17 bases between the two ends. Germline-derived CDR1 and CDR2 are SGHRS and YFSETQ. The CDR3, as DNA: TGCGCCAGCAGCATGGTCTGGGGTGAAGGAAACATTCAGTACTTC. It specifies CASSMVWGEGNIQYF.

This clonotype has ten or more counts. The chain couples TRBV7-2 to TRBJ2-3, with D tentatively TRBD1 (6 bases). With 5 bases removed from V and 2 bases from J, the gap between germline ends came to 17 bases. From germline, CDR1 is SGHTA and CDR2 FQGNSA. The CDR3 is 16 amino acids. CDR3 bases: TGTGCCAGCAGCCCAGAGGGGGTCTCGATCACAGATACGCAGTATTTT. Its protein product is CASSPEGVSITDTQYF.

As concerns this clonotype: Germline is not matched at one junction end, which may reflect a read error. The chain carries TRBV4-3 and TRBJ2-7, with TRBD2 as a possible D gene (5 bases). CDR1 and CDR2 from the germline V gene are LGHNA and YSLEER. The CDR3 is 14 amino acids. The CDR3 nucleotides are TGCGCCAGCAGCCGTGGACCCCTACTAGACGAGCAGCACTTC. It specifies CASSRGPLLDEQHF.

Points on this clonotype: Just one base apart from a much larger clone, this may be a read error. The V call is TRBV28, the J call TRBJ2-7; possible D gene TRBD2, 5 bases. The CDR3 has 13 residues. Trimming removed 11 bases at V and 3 bases at J, with 17 bases between. Germline CDR1 is MDHEN and CDR2 is SYDVKM. CDR3 coding DNA: TGTGCCGGCCTCGGGGTCCCGATCTACGAGCAGTACTTC. Its protein product is CAGLGVPIYEQYF.

The CDR3 nucleotides are TGTGCCAGCACTTCGGGACACGGAAGAGTCTACGAGCAGTACTTC. Its translation is CASTSGHGRVYEQYF. The chain couples TRBV27 to TRBJ2-7, with a tentative D call TRBD1 (6 bases). V lost 7 bases to trimming and J lost 3 bases, with 19 bases between them. The CDR3 is 15 amino acids. Germline-derived CDR1 and CDR2 are MNHEY and SMNVEV (reference sequence).

This clonotype was seen repeatedly, ten times or more. The chain has TRBV4-3 and TRBJ1-1, with 7 nucleotides matching TRBD1. Germline V gene data show CDR1 as LGHNA and CDR2 as YSLEER. The CDR3 runs to 13 residues. The ends lost 1 base at V and 7 bases at J; junction bases unmatched: 3. Here the CDR3 DNA reads TGCGCCAGCAGCCAAGGCAGGGGGGATGAAGCTTTCTTT. Translating it yields CASSQGRGDEAFF.

This clonotype was found many times. The chain employs TRBV20-1 and TRBJ2-2, with a weak D call TRBD1 (6 bases). In germline, CDR1 is DFQATT, CDR2 SNEGSKA (reference sequence). This CDR3 has 13 residues. The ends were cut back, 3 bases at V and 2 bases at J, with 7 bases in the middle. This CDR3 is CSASGTNTGELFF. As DNA, the CDR3 is TGCAGTGCTAGCGGGACAAACACCGGGGAGCTGTTTTTT.

This clonotype showed up many times. The chain has TRBV23-1 and TRBJ2-5, with D perhaps being TRBD1 or TRBD2 (9 bases each). TRBV23-1 is treated as an ORF (open reading frame) with a function not yet certain. This CDR3 spans 21 amino acids. Trimming took off 4 bases at V and 4 bases at J, with 34 bases between the two ends. As DNA, the CDR3 is TGCGCCAGCAGTCGACGACAGGGGGTAGGCGGGAGGGACTTCAGCGGAGAGACCCAGTACTTC. Protein product: CASSRRQGVGGRDFSGETQYF.

This clonotype has only a few counts. The chain uses TRBV18 and TRBJ1-1; D is unclear. The CDR3 length is 12 residues. With 3 bases removed from V and 6 bases from J, the gap between germline ends came to 8 bases. Germline lookup yields CDR1 KGHSH and CDR2 LQKENI. CDR3 protein: CASSPTSAEAFF. CDR3 sequence (DNA): TGTGCCAGCTCACCCACGTCCGCTGAAGCTTTCTTT.

This clonotype has ten or more counts. V usage is TRBV12-3 or TRBV12-4 and J usage is TRBJ2-4; 10 bases align to TRBD2. The CDR3 runs to 19 residues. V trimming: 2 bases; J trimming: 3 bases; junction bases outside the gene matches: 13. DNA of the CDR3: TGTGCCAGCAGTTTAAGCGGGGGGGCCAACAATGGTGACAAAAACATTCAGTACTTC. Its translation: CASSLSGGANNGDKNIQYF.

The sample holds many counts of this clonotype. This chain uses TRBV28 with TRBJ2-7, with D possibly being TRBD1 (5 bases). Between the trimmed V and J ends, which lost 6 bases and 4 bases, there was a span of 16 bases. The length of the CDR3 is 14 residues. Germline values: CDR1 MDHEN, CDR2 SYDVKM. The CDR3 DNA is TGTGCCAGCAGAGGCAGGGATGCCTGGTACGAGCAGTACTTC. Its protein is CASRGRDAWYEQYF.

A remark on this clonotype: A read error is possible here, since a much larger clone lies one base away. This chain connects TRBV27 to TRBJ2-7; 11 bases map to TRBD2. From germline, CDR1 is MNHEY and CDR2 SMNVEV (reference sequence). The V gene end was trimmed by 5 bases and the J gene end by 3 bases; junction bases not matched to a gene: 6. There are 15 residues in the CDR3. The CDR3 region has the DNA TGTGCCAGCAGTCCTAGCGGGGGGCGCCTCTACGAGCAGTACTTC. Translated: CASSPSGGRLYEQYF.

The rearrangement links TRBV12-3 or TRBV12-4 to TRBJ2-3; D not resolved. This CDR3 spans 14 amino acids. Between the trimmed V and J ends, which lost 3 bases and 7 bases, there was a span of 14 bases. This chain's CDR3 is CASSFVLGSHTQYF. CDR3 nucleotides: TGTGCCAGCAGTTTCGTTCTCGGGTCCCATACGCAGTATTTT.

This clonotype occurred many times. This chain connects TRBV7-2 to TRBJ1-1, with D uncertain. This CDR3 contains 14 residues. Germline-derived CDR1 and CDR2 are SGHTA and FQGNSA. V dropped 2 bases and J dropped 4 bases, with 11 bases sitting between them. The CDR3 nucleotides are TGTGCCAGCAGCTTATCCGCGGGGATCACTGAAGCTTTCTTT. Protein sequence: CASSLSAGITEAFF.

There are many counts of this clonotype. The chain has TRBV9 and TRBJ2-2; no clear D gene. Germline V gene sequence: CDR1 SGDLS, CDR2 YYNGEE. The CDR3 has 17 residues. V lost 0 bases to trimming and J lost 1 base, with 13 bases between them. The CDR3 loop reads CASSVAGRPRNTGELFF. The CDR3 nucleotides are TGTGCCAGCAGCGTAGCGGGCAGGCCCAGGAACACCGGGGAGCTGTTTTTT.

J is TRBJ2-5 and V is TRBV7-3, with D perhaps matching TRBD1 (6 bases). V lost 5 bases and J 5 bases, leaving 12 bases between the germline ends. This CDR3 has 13 amino acids. CDR1 SGHTA and CDR2 FQGTGA come from the germline V gene. The CDR3 loop is CASSETGTETQYF. The CDR3 DNA follows: TGTGCCAGCAGCGAAACAGGGACGGAGACCCAGTACTTC.

This chain connects TRBV29-1 to TRBJ2-1; 8 bases are shared with TRBD1. CDR1 is SQVTM and CDR2 is ANQGSEA in the germline V gene. The CDR3 totals 14 residues. Trimming at V came to 7 bases and at J to 0 bases, leaving 5 bases not matched to a gene. The CDR3 DNA is TGCAGCGCCGTAGACAGGGGCTCCTACAATGAGCAGTTCTTC. Residues: CSAVDRGSYNEQFF.

Worth noting for this clonotype: A clone one base away is much larger, so this may be a read error. The V call is TRBV12-3 or TRBV12-4, the J call TRBJ2-7, with 13 bases that match TRBD2. The CDR3 runs 13 residues. The CDR3 here is CASRGLAGDERYF. CDR3 in DNA: TGTGCCAGCAGAGGACTAGCGGGGGACGAGCGGTACTTC.

At least ten counts were recorded for this clonotype. V usage is TRBV7-2 and J usage is TRBJ2-3, with 7 bases matching TRBD2. The J segment lost 2 bases and the V segment lost 3 bases, leaving 11 bases of the junction unmatched. The CDR3 has 17 residues. Germline CDR1 SGHTA, CDR2 FQGNSA. The CDR3 bases are TGTGCCAGCAGCTTTCTTTTTGCGGGAGCATACACAGATACGCAGTATTTT. It codes for CASSFLFAGAYTDTQYF.

On this clonotype: Just one base apart from a much larger clone, this may be a read error. The gene calls are TRBV5-3 and TRBJ2-5; D might be TRBD2 (6 bases). TRBV5-3 is flagged as an ORF with uncertain function. V lost 8 bases to trimming and J lost 1 base, with 12 bases between them. The CDR3 has 13 amino acids. CDR3 in DNA: TGTGCCAGCAGCCGGCGGGGCCAAGAGACCCAGTACTTC. It is translated as CASSRRGQETQYF.